This TCR beta chain was recorded in a study of PD-L1 blockade in urothelial cancer. Study results and limitations: Where pretreatment blood TCR clonality fell below the median, better survival was predicted.

Germline lookup yields CDR1 MDHEN and CDR2 SYDVKM. V gave up 4 bases and J gave up 4 bases, with 7 bases separating them. The CDR3 runs 12 residues. With regard to this clone: The antigen is unknown.

Profiled with immunoSEQ multiplex PCR; TCRdb holds only in-frame clones, not every one. This sample has around 80,000 clones, with 80% to 95% found just once. Noted time point: peripheral blood 6 weeks after treatment start. The origin of this receptor is a woman older than 75 with urothelial cancer. This chain connects TRBV28 to TRBJ1-2; D is unclear. The sample was PBMCs, taken around atezolizumab (anti-PD-L1) treatment. For the CDR3, the DNA is TGTGCCAGCAGTTCCTCGCGCTATGGCTACACCTTC. Encoded protein: CASSSSRYGYTF.